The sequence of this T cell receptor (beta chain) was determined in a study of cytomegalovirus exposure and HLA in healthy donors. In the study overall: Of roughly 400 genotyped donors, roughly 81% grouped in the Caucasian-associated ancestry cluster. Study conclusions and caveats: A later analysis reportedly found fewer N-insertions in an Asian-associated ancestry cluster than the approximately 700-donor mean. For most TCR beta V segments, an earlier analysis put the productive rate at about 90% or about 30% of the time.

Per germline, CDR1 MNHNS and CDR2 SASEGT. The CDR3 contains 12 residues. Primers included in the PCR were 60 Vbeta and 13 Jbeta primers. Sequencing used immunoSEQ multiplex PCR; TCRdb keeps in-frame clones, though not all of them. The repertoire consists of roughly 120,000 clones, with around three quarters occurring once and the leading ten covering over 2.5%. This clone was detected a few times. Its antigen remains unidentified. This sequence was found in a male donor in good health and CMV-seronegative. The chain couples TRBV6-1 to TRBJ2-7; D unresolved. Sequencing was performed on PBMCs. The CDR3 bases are TGTTCCAAGCAGAAGGCGGCATACGAGCAGTACTTC. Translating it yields CSKQKAAYEQYF.